One TCR beta chain is described in this entry. This record belongs to a study of blood T cell repertoires in COVID-19. About the study: Sample material is recorded as cDNA or gDNA derived from T cells, B-cell-depleted T cells, or PBMCs.

In the study's own analysis: How many nucleated cells were present was estimated from reference gene primer amplification. Here immunoSEQ multiplex PCR was the method, and the copy in TCRdb shows in-frame clones only, minus some. From that table come the V and J calls and clone size; the DNA was used to work out D and trimming. This sample has about 140,000 clones, with 85% to 90% found just once. V lost 5 bases and J lost 5, with 13 bases in between. The CDR3 runs 14 residues. Germline values: CDR1 SGHAT, CDR2 FQNNGV. Sequenced input: peripheral blood. The chain combines TRBV11-2 with TRBJ2-1, with D possibly being TRBD2 (6 bases). The sequence derives from an elderly woman with acute or convalescent COVID-19. The CDR3 is CASSVGTDHNEQFF. The CDR3 DNA is TGTGCCAGCAGCGTTGGGACTGATCACAATGAGCAGTTCTTC.